The next 27 T cell receptor beta chains were all read from a single sample in a study of blood T cell repertoires in COVID-19. Measured with immunoSEQ multiplex PCR; TCRdb has only the in-frame clones, and not every one. The sample has hundreds of thousands of clones, 80% to 90% seen once. Input material: PBMCs or T cells enriched from blood (not recorded which). Receptors originate from a man aged 40-49 years who had recovered from COVID-19.

The V gene is TRBV20-1, the J gene TRBJ1-1; possible D gene TRBD1, 5 bases. The germline gives CDR1 DFQATT, CDR2 SNEGSKA (reference sequence). This CDR3 is built from 11 residues. Deletions cut 6 bases from V and 3 bases from J, with 8 bases between. The CDR3 spells CSAPGDTEAFF. Written as DNA, the CDR3 is TGCAGTGCCCCGGGGGACACTGAAGCTTTCTTT.

The chain couples TRBV19 to TRBJ2-5; D may be TRBD1 (6 bases). This CDR3 is 13 amino acids long. Germline values: CDR1 LNHDA, CDR2 SQIVND (reference sequence). Trimming removed 5 bases at V and 4 bases at J, with 11 bases between. CDR3 sequence reads: CASSSDRRETQYF. Written as DNA, the CDR3 is TGTGCCAGTAGTTCAGACAGGCGAGAGACCCAGTACTTC.

This chain links TRBV6-5 with TRBJ2-1; 8 bases are shared with TRBD2. Germline CDR1 reads MNHEY; CDR2 reads SVGAGI. The CDR3 loop spans 16 amino acids. The J segment lost 5 bases and the V segment lost 0 bases, leaving 6 bases of the junction unmatched. Here the CDR3 reads CASSYSTTSAHNEQFF. For the CDR3, the DNA is TGTGCCAGCAGTTACTCAACGACTAGCGCACACAATGAGCAGTTCTTC.

The chain is built from TRBV6-5 and TRBJ1-2; D remains ambiguous. The germline V gene has CDR1 MNHEY and CDR2 SVGAGI. The CDR3 has 12 amino acids. The V and J ends lost 8 bases and 4 bases respectively, with 11 bases between them. Here the CDR3 DNA reads TGTGCCAGCCACTCTACCTTCTATGGCTACACCTTC. This sequence encodes CASHSTFYGYTF.

This chain joins TRBV19 and TRBJ1-5; maybe TRBD1 (6 bases). Germline V CDR1 and CDR2: LNHDA, SQIVND (reference sequence). This CDR3 region has 13 residues. V shed 5 bases and J shed 5 bases, with 10 bases lying between them. The CDR3 coding sequence is TGTGCCAGTAGTCCCCAGGGGTATCAGCCCCAGCATTTT. It specifies CASSPQGYQPQHF. Full variable domain (remainder filled in from reference TRBV19 and TRBJ1-5): DGGITQSPKYLFRKEGQNVTLSCEQNLNHDAMYWYRQDPGQGLRLIYYSQIVNDFQKGDIAEGYSVSREKKESFPLTVTSAQKNPTAFYLCASSPQGYQPQHFGDGTRLSIL.

V is TRBV25-1 and J is TRBJ2-3; TRBD1 agrees at 8 bases. Germline V gene sequence: CDR1 MGHDK, CDR2 SYGVNS. Germline trimming cut 0 bases from V and 5 bases from J; bases unmatched to any gene: 4. The CDR3 runs 15 residues. The CDR3 here is CASSEYRGRKDTQYF. The CDR3 region has the DNA TGTGCCAGCAGTGAATACAGGGGGCGTAAAGATACGCAGTATTTT.

The V and J genes are TRBV3-1 (or the pseudogene TRBV3-2) and TRBJ2-5; the match to TRBD2 covers 7 bases. Germline V gene lookup returns CDR1 LGHDT and CDR2 YNNKEL (reference sequence). The junction had 7 bases not matched to a gene; V was cut back by 4 bases and J by 5 bases. The CDR3 totals 14 residues. Here the CDR3 DNA reads TGTGCCAGCAGCCCCACTAGCGAGTATGAGACCCAGTACTTC. This codes for CASSPTSEYETQYF.

The V call is TRBV4-1, the J call TRBJ2-1, with D possibly being TRBD1 (5 bases). CDR1 is MGHRA and CDR2 is YSYEKL in the germline V gene. This CDR3 is 13 amino acids long. With 0 bases removed from V and 10 bases from J, the gap between germline ends came to 10 bases. The CDR3 here is CASSQDRAWEQFF. CDR3 DNA sequence: TGCGCCAGCAGCCAAGACAGGGCTTGGGAGCAGTTCTTC.

The V gene is TRBV18, the J gene TRBJ2-5; 7 bases agree with TRBD2. Germline V gives CDR1 KGHSH, CDR2 LQKENI. The CDR3 is made up of 13 amino acids. The ends lost 11 bases at V and 5 bases at J; junction bases unmatched: 11. The CDR3 nucleotides are TGTGCCGCTTCAGAGGCGGGAGTGGAGACCCAGTACTTC. Translation: CAASEAGVETQYF.

The gene calls are TRBV30 and TRBJ2-1, with a tentative D call TRBD2 (5 bases). This CDR3 is built from 16 residues. The V end was cut by 2 bases, the J end by 0 bases, with 14 bases between. Looked up from germline, CDR1 is GTSNPN and CDR2 is SVGIG (reference sequence). CDR3 loop: CAWSRRPGSSYNEQFF. The DNA of the CDR3 is TGTGCCTGGAGTCGACGGCCGGGGAGCTCCTACAATGAGCAGTTCTTC.

The chain joins TRBV5-1 to TRBJ1-4; D remains unclear. Germline CDR1 reads SGHRS; CDR2 reads YFSETQ. Trimming cost V 4 bases and J 8 bases, with 12 bases left between them. The CDR3 covers 13 residues. CDR3 sequence reads: CASSTSVEEKLFF. CDR3 sequence (DNA): TGCGCCAGCAGCACTTCTGTCGAGGAAAAACTGTTTTTT.

The chain joins TRBV3-1 (or the pseudogene TRBV3-2) to TRBJ1-2; maybe TRBD1 (5 bases). The CDR3 runs 12 residues. Germline CDR1 is LGHDT and CDR2 is YNNKEL (reference sequence). Trimming took off 1 base at V and 6 bases at J, with 6 bases between the two ends. CDR3 sequence (DNA): TGTGCCAGCAGCCAAGGGGGGGATGGCTACACCTTC. Amino acid sequence: CASSQGGDGYTF.

J is TRBJ2-3 and V is TRBV3-1 (or the pseudogene TRBV3-2); 9 nucleotides match TRBD2. CDR1 is LGHDT and CDR2 is YNNKEL in the germline V gene (reference sequence). With V trimmed by 1 base and J by 8 bases, 4 bases remained unmatched. The CDR3 contains 14 residues. DNA for the CDR3: TGTGCCAGCAGCCAAGGTAGCGGGGGACGTACGCAGTATTTT. It encodes CASSQGSGGRTQYF.

The chain couples TRBV7-9 to TRBJ2-5, with TRBD1 matching over 10 bases. The CDR3 contains 15 residues. The V segment lost 1 base and the J segment 4 bases; nucleotides outside the gene matches: 3. CDR1 is SEHNR and CDR2 is FQNEAQ in the germline V gene (reference sequence). Written as DNA, the CDR3 is TGTGCCAGCAGCTTAGGACAGGGGGCAGGAGAGACCCAGTACTTC. Translated: CASSLGQGAGETQYF.

V gene TRBV28 combines with J gene TRBJ2-7; possibly TRBD1 for D (5 bases). Germline loops: CDR1 MDHEN, CDR2 SYDVKM. V lost 8 bases and J lost 7, with 12 bases in between. The CDR3 runs to 11 residues. CDR3 DNA sequence: TGTGCCAGCGCGCAGGGTCGGGAGCAGTACTTC. Protein sequence: CASAQGREQYF.

The chain links TRBV7-2 to TRBJ2-7; TRBD2 matches at 9 bases. The CDR3 runs 14 residues. V was clipped by 3 bases and J by 4 bases; unmatched bases: 4. The germline V gene encodes CDR1 SGHTA and CDR2 FQGNSA. CDR3 loop: CASSFSGSKYEQYF. CDR3 DNA: TGTGCCAGCAGCTTTAGCGGGAGTAAGTACGAGCAGTACTTC.

This chain joins TRBV2 and TRBJ1-1, with a tentative D call TRBD1 (6 bases). In germline, CDR1 is SNHLY, CDR2 FYNNEI. The CDR3 runs to 13 residues. V lost 5 bases and J lost 1, with 8 bases in between. The CDR3 nucleotides are TGTGCCAGCAGTCTACAGGGGAACACTGAAGCTTTCTTT. Its translation is CASSLQGNTEAFF. The variable domain in full, with the rest retrieved from reference TRBV2 and TRBJ1-1, is EPEVTQTPSHQVTQMGQEVILRCVPISNHLYFYWYRQILGQKVEFLVSFYNNEISEKSEIFDDQFSVERPDGSNFTLKIRSTKLEDSAMYFCASSLQGNTEAFFGQGTRLTVV.

The V call is TRBV7-3, the J call TRBJ2-2; 8 bases fit TRBD2. The J segment lost 7 bases and the V segment lost 5 bases, leaving 6 bases of the junction unmatched. Germline V gene lookup returns CDR1 SGHTA and CDR2 FQGTGA. There are 14 residues in the CDR3. Here the CDR3 reads CASSAGGAGGELFF. The CDR3 DNA reads TGTGCCAGCAGCGCCGGGGGGGCTGGCGGGGAGCTGTTTTTT.

This clone was counted only a few times. The gene calls are TRBV2 and TRBJ2-7, with 10 bases matching TRBD1. The junction had 6 bases not matched to a gene; V was cut back by 6 bases and J by 1 base. The length of the CDR3 is 15 residues. Per the germline V gene, CDR1 is SNHLY and CDR2 is FYNNEI. The CDR3 DNA reads TGTGCCAGCAGCGGTGGGACAGGGGTATCCTACGAGCAGTACTTC. Amino acids: CASSGGTGVSYEQYF.

The gene calls are TRBV4-2 and TRBJ1-5; D might be TRBD1 (6 bases). This CDR3 spans 16 amino acids. Germline V CDR1 and CDR2: LGHNA, YNFKEQ. With 2 bases removed from V and 0 bases from J, the gap between germline ends came to 11 bases. CDR3 sequence (DNA): TGTGCCAGCAGCCAAAATGGACAGTATAGCAATCAGCCCCAGCATTTT. The encoded protein is CASSQNGQYSNQPQHF.

The V gene is TRBV7-9, the J gene TRBJ2-1; no definite D call. This CDR3 is built from 15 residues. The germline V gene has CDR1 SEHNR and CDR2 FQNEAQ (reference sequence). V shed 6 bases and J shed 0 bases, with 12 bases lying between them. In DNA form, the CDR3 reads TGTGCCAGCAGTTTCGCCCCGAGCTCCTACAATGAGCAGTTCTTC. Its translation: CASSFAPSSYNEQFF.

The V gene is TRBV27, the J gene TRBJ2-3, with 9 bases lining up with TRBD2. Germline V lookup: CDR1 MNHEY, CDR2 SMNVEV (reference sequence). This CDR3 is built from 17 residues. V lost 0 bases to trimming and J lost 0 bases; unmatched junction nucleotides: 4. The CDR3 region is CASSLSTSGFSTDTQYF. The CDR3, as DNA: TGTGCCAGCAGTTTATCGACTAGCGGTTTTAGCACAGATACGCAGTATTTT.

The CDR3 loop reads CASSLTTGQGAVYEQYF. In DNA, the CDR3 is TGTGCCAGCAGCTTAACCACCGGACAGGGCGCGGTCTACGAGCAGTACTTC. The rearrangement joins TRBV7-2 to TRBJ2-7; TRBD1 matches at 8 bases. The CDR3 has 17 amino acids. V shed 2 bases and J 3 bases; nucleotides not matched to a gene: 12. Germline V lookup: CDR1 SGHTA, CDR2 FQGNSA. Full variable domain (rest looked up from reference TRBV7-2 and TRBJ2-7): GAGVSQSPSNKVTEKGKDVELRCDPISGHTALYWYRQSLGQGLEFLIYFQGNSAPDKSGLPSDRFSAERTGGSVSTLTIQRTQQEDSAVYLCASSLTTGQGAVYEQYFGPGTRLTVT.

The chain recombines TRBV19 with TRBJ2-5, with D perhaps TRBD1 (6 bases). Trimming pared 4 bases from V and 5 bases from J, leaving 14 bases between. The CDR3 is 14 amino acids. Germline CDR1 LNHDA, CDR2 SQIVND (reference sequence). The CDR3 DNA reads as TGTGCCAGTAGTACCACAGGGTTTCGCGAGACCCAGTACTTC. This encodes CASSTTGFRETQYF.

J is TRBJ2-5 and V is TRBV10-3; D is ambiguous. CDR1 and CDR2 from the germline V gene are ENHRY and SYGVKD. V was clipped by 4 bases and J by 5 bases, with 11 bases between them. The CDR3 totals 13 residues. CDR3 DNA: TGTGCCATCAGTGCGTCCCTTCGGGAGACCCAGTACTTC. Translated, it gives CAISASLRETQYF.

The chain carries TRBV2 and TRBJ2-2, with 7 bases fitting TRBD1. The CDR3 is 13 residues long. Germline V lookup: CDR1 SNHLY, CDR2 FYNNEI. The J segment lost 4 bases and the V segment lost 6 bases, leaving 2 bases of the junction unmatched. CDR3 sequence reads: CASRDRTTGELFF. The CDR3 nucleotides read TGTGCCAGCAGGGACAGGACCACCGGGGAGCTGTTTTTT.

This chain connects TRBV3-1 (or the pseudogene TRBV3-2) to TRBJ2-5; no firm D call. Germline V CDR1 and CDR2: LGHDT, YNNKEL (reference sequence). There are 13 residues in the CDR3. V was pared by 4 bases and J by 5 bases, with 11 bases between. CDR3 in amino acids: CASSPQPAETQYF. CDR3 DNA sequence: TGTGCCAGCAGCCCCCAACCCGCGGAGACCCAGTACTTC.